The clone carrying this TCR beta chain showed up just a few times. Losses at the gene ends were 4 bases for V and 4 bases for J; bases not matched to a gene: 10. CDR3 size: 16 residues. CDR1 and CDR2 (germline): SGHKS, YYEKEE (reference sequence). In the source study's methods: Amplification of reference gene primers was used by the study to estimate nucleated cell counts. Method: immunoSEQ multiplex PCR; TCRdb's copy keeps in-frame clones and lacks some. Clone size and the V and J calls come from that table; the DNA yielded D and trimming. Here the sample spans some 120,000 clones, 88% being singletons. This sample stems from a study of blood T cell repertoires in COVID-19. As for the study in general: Specimens from acute and convalescent COVID-19 originated in the United States, Italy and Spain. T cells, B-cell-depleted T cells, or PBMCs provided the cDNA or gDNA that served as material.

The chain has TRBV5-5 and TRBJ2-5, with 10 positions matching TRBD1. The sample taken for sequencing was peripheral blood. The origin of this receptor is a human donor in a cohort sampled during active COVID-19. Written as DNA, the CDR3 is TGTGCCAGCAGCCCCCGGACAGGGGGAAAGGGAGAGACCCAGTACTTC. Translating gives CASSPRTGGKGETQYF.